This T cell receptor (beta chain) was identified during a study of CD8+CD57+ T cells in acquired aplastic anemia. It was patients with CD8+CD57+ cell expansion by flow cytometry who were chosen for sequencing. Severe acquired aplastic anemia was present in every patient. Each patient gave a blood sample that was collected before any therapy had been received. Findings and limits, study-wide: Patients did not significantly differ from controls in CD8+ Simpson's diversity. A set of approximately 29 CD8+ CDR3 sequences was shared between patients and controls, and these sequences appeared highly expressed in patients.

CDR3 length equals 16 residues. V shed 5 bases, J shed 2 bases, and the junction held 9 bases outside the gene matches. In germline, CDR1 is LGHDT, CDR2 YNNKEL (reference sequence). In this sample, this clonotype turned up a few times. The antigen is unknown. The TCR beta profiling, which covered VDJ combination and CDR3 sequence, was carried out using genomic DNA as the template. TCRdb fed the reads into MiXCR, producing one record per CDR3 protein. Of around 220,000 distinct CDR3 sequences in the sample, about half were seen once. This clonotype was sampled from a human donor with aplastic anemia. The chain is built from TRBV3-1 and TRBJ2-3; 8 bases agree with TRBD2. Sequencing used sorted CD4+, CD8+, or CD8+CD57+ T cells (not recorded which) from PBMCs. DNA of the CDR3: TGTGCCAGCAGCTCCTCTTCGCGGGGGGTCACAGATACGCAGTATTTT. This codes for CASSSSSRGVTDTQYF.